The T cell receptor (beta chain) described here comes from a study of cytomegalovirus exposure and HLA in healthy donors. Overall study findings and caveats: Apparent HLA restriction characterized most CMV-associated TCR beta chains in a later analysis. Versus the 666-donor mean, an Asian-associated ancestry cluster reportedly showed fewer N-insertions in a later analysis. Sequencing had likely introduced a cluster of highly shared sequence variants as an artifact.

Unrecorded immune exposures were likely, despite nominal health at sampling. This CDR3 comprises 16 residues. Between the trimmed V and J ends, which lost 6 bases and 7 bases, there was a span of 22 bases. Germline assignment: CDR1 LNHDA and CDR2 SQIVND (reference sequence). Details on this clone: The antigen is not known.

Both 60 Vbeta primers and 13 Jbeta primers went into the PCR. Sequencing used immunoSEQ multiplex PCR; TCRdb keeps in-frame clones, though not all of them. The sample shows tens of thousands of clones, around 77% of them seen only once. V is TRBV19 and J is TRBJ1-5; D gene ambiguous. This TCR came from a man in his thirties or forties in good health and CMV-seronegative. Material for sequencing was PBMCs. The CDR3 sequence is CASRPGEGLGEQPQHF. The CDR3, as DNA: TGTGCCAGTAGGCCGGGCGAGGGCTTAGGTGAGCAGCCCCAGCATTTT. Together with reference TRBV19 and TRBJ1-5, the CDR3 gives the full variable domain: DGGITQSPKYLFRKEGQNVTLSCEQNLNHDAMYWYRQDPGQGLRLIYYSQIVNDFQKGDIAEGYSVSREKKESFPLTVTSAQKNPTAFYLCASRPGEGLGEQPQHFGDGTRLSIL.